Presented here are 20 T cell receptor beta chains from one specimen sequenced in a study of blood T cells in healthy people across ages. Through a sample-barcoded 5' primer and a J-beta primer mix, a second PCR was run for roughly 7 to 11 cycles. MiXCR was run by TCRdb on the 5' RACE reads, yielding one entry per CDR3 protein. The data contain 710,000 or so distinct CDR3 sequences, 22% of them seen just once; the ten biggest clones take up 22%. Material for sequencing was blood. The receptors derive from a man in his 70s in good health.

This clonotype was counted ten times or more. The genes are TRBV5-1 and TRBJ2-3; D unclear. V was cut by 2 bases and J by 1 base, with 5 bases left in between. The CDR3 sequence is 13 residues long. The germline gives CDR1 SGHRS, CDR2 YFSETQ. The CDR3 region is CASSFEGTDTQYF. DNA of the CDR3: TGCGCCAGCAGCTTCGAAGGCACAGATACGCAGTATTTT.

V usage is TRBV7-8 and J usage is TRBJ2-7; the D is unclear. CDR1 is SGHVS and CDR2 is FQNEAQ in the germline V gene. The ends were cut back, 0 bases at V and 4 bases at J, with 10 bases in the middle. This CDR3 has 14 residues. For the CDR3, the DNA is TGTGCCAGCAGCTTAGCTGTGGGTTCATACGAGCAGTACTTC. Amino acid sequence: CASSLAVGSYEQYF.

This clonotype was counted between two and nine times. This chain joins TRBV5-1 and TRBJ2-1; TRBD1 or TRBD2 may be the D gene (6 bases each). The CDR3 has 15 amino acids. V was pared by 4 bases and J by 0 bases, with 11 bases between. The V gene's germline CDR1 is SGHRS and CDR2 YFSETQ. CDR3 region: CASSRRGNSYNEQFF. The CDR3 DNA reads as TGCGCCAGCAGCAGGAGGGGGAACTCCTACAATGAGCAGTTCTTC.

This clonotype was seen only a few times. The rearrangement links TRBV12-3 or TRBV12-4 to TRBJ1-4, with TRBD1 identical over 7 bases. V lost 5 bases, J lost 8 bases, and 8 bases stayed unmatched. The CDR3 is made up of 14 amino acids. The CDR3 is CASSVTGRGEKLFF. The CDR3 DNA is TGTGCCAGCAGTGTGACAGGGCGGGGGGAAAAACTGTTTTTT.

This clonotype has at least ten counts. Here the CDR3 DNA reads TGCGCCAGCAGCCTCGGATGGGGGGTAGAGTACACTGAAGCTTTCTTT. Translation gives CASSLGWGVEYTEAFF. V gene TRBV4-1 combines with J gene TRBJ1-1; D possibly corresponds to TRBD1 (5 bases). The CDR3 covers 16 residues. The ends were cut back, 4 bases at V and 3 bases at J, with 18 bases in the middle. Germline CDR1 MGHRA, CDR2 YSYEKL.

Concerning this clonotype itself: A much larger clone lies one base from this, so it may be a read error. Lacking the conserved final phenylalanine or tryptophan, this CDR3 likely reflects a read error. The rearrangement joins TRBV20-1 to TRBJ2-1, with TRBD2 matching over 7 bases. Per the germline V gene, CDR1 is DFQATT and CDR2 is SNEGSKA (reference sequence). This CDR3 contains 15 residues. Trimming took 1 base from V and 7 from J; bases not matched to a gene: 10. The CDR3 protein is CSARGPRGVTNEQFL. CDR3 bases: TGCAGTGCTAGAGGTCCCCGGGGGGTGACGAATGAGCAGTTCCTC.

This clonotype was counted between two and nine times. This chain connects TRBV7-2 to TRBJ2-5; 8 bases are a match to TRBD2. The closer fit of TRBJ2-7 to the DNA end suggests the J call may be wrong. The CDR3 extends over 15 amino acids. Germline values: CDR1 SGHTA, CDR2 FQGNSA. CDR3 protein: CASSWGSGTSYEQYF. Here the CDR3 DNA reads TGTGCCAGCAGCTGGGGCTCCGGGACTAGTTACGAGCAGTACTTC.

The chain carries TRBV6-1 and TRBJ2-7, with 8 bases aligning to TRBD1. CDR1 is MNHNS, CDR2 SASEGT, per germline. CDR3 length: 14 residues. The J segment lost 4 bases and the V segment lost 3 bases, leaving 5 bases of the junction unmatched. In DNA, the CDR3 is TGTGCCAGCAGTGAGGACAGGGATTGGTACGAGCAGTACTTC. As protein: CASSEDRDWYEQYF.

This rearrangement joins TRBV10-3 to TRBJ1-2, with a possible D match to TRBD1 (5 bases). This CDR3 has 14 amino acids. CDR1 is ENHRY and CDR2 is SYGVKD in the germline V gene. Deletions cut 3 bases from V and 4 bases from J, with 12 bases between. CDR3 nucleotides: TGTGCCATCAGTGATCCAGGGTTTTCCTATGGCTACACCTTC. Its translation is CAISDPGFSYGYTF.

The V gene is TRBV12-3 or TRBV12-4, the J gene TRBJ2-1; D gene uncertain. Trimming removed 1 base from V and 1 base from J, with 5 bases in between. The CDR3 is made up of 14 amino acids. The DNA for the CDR3 is TGTGCCAGCAGTTTAGAGTGGTCCTACAATGAGCAGTTCTTC. It encodes CASSLEWSYNEQFF.

In its sample, this clonotype was seen a few times. This chain uses TRBV7-3 with TRBJ1-1; D uncertain. The CDR3 totals 13 residues. Per the germline V gene, CDR1 is SGHTA and CDR2 is FQGTGA. Trimming shortened V by 1 base and J by 8 bases, and 11 bases separated the two germline ends. Here the CDR3 reads CASSLNRLEEAFF. In DNA, the CDR3 is TGTGCCAGCAGCTTAAACCGATTAGAGGAAGCTTTCTTT.

The chain employs TRBV12-3 or TRBV12-4 and TRBJ2-5; 7 bases match TRBD1. After removal of 5 bases from V and 2 bases from J, the junction contained 8 bases not matched to a gene. This CDR3 comprises 15 residues. As DNA, the CDR3 is TGTGCCAGCAGTCGGGACAGCCCCACTCAAGAGACCCAGTACTTC. It codes for CASSRDSPTQETQYF.

This clonotype was recorded a few times. This rearrangement joins TRBV5-1 to TRBJ2-3, with D possibly TRBD2 on 6 matching bases. CDR3 length: 16 amino acids. V lost 0 bases and J lost 0, with 11 bases in between. Germline CDR1 and CDR2: SGHRS and YFSETQ. CDR3 sequence reads: CASSLVTGGSTDTQYF. The CDR3 DNA reads as TGCGCCAGCAGCTTGGTAACCGGGGGAAGCACAGATACGCAGTATTTT.

This clonotype has at least ten counts. Sequence at one end of the junction differs from germline and may be a read error. This chain connects TRBV6-6 to TRBJ2-5; a weak D match, TRBD1 (6 bases). CDR1 is MNHNY, CDR2 SVGAGI, per germline (reference sequence). This CDR3 is 12 amino acids long. CDR3 sequence reads: CASSYSAGEKFF. Here the CDR3 DNA reads TGTGCCAGCAGTTACTCGGCAGGGGAGAAGTTCTTC.

The rearrangement uses TRBV28 and TRBJ1-2; the D gene is possibly TRBD1 (6 bases). The germline V gene encodes CDR1 MDHEN and CDR2 SYDVKM. The V gene lost 7 bases and the J gene lost 3 bases, with 15 bases spanning the gap. This CDR3 has 14 residues. CDR3 sequence: CASNKQGQDYGYTF. CDR3 in DNA: TGTGCCAGCAATAAACAGGGCCAAGACTATGGCTACACCTTC.

In this sample, this clonotype turned up many times. The conserved closing phenylalanine or tryptophan is absent in this CDR3, likely reflecting a read error. The limits of the CDR3 on the DNA are not certain, so only TCRdb's listed CDR3 is given. The chain couples TRBV6-1 to TRBJ2-5; the table calls TRBD2, which could not be checked here. Germline assignment: CDR1 MNHNS and CDR2 SASEGT. Counting both end residues, the CDR3 totals 13 amino acids. The CDR3 protein is CASSDQVAGGMSI.

The rearrangement links TRBV20-1 to TRBJ2-1; 8 bases line up with TRBD2. The CDR3 runs to 14 residues. V dropped 5 bases and J dropped 7; count of bases not matched to a gene: 10. CDR1 DFQATT and CDR2 SNEGSKA come from the germline V gene (reference sequence). CDR3 DNA: TGCAGTGCTCGGCCGGGACTAGGAACAAATGAGCAGTTCTTC. Protein product: CSARPGLGTNEQFF.

There are many counts of this clonotype. V usage is TRBV29-1 and J usage is TRBJ2-5, with 10 bases that match TRBD2. The J call could be wrong; TRBJ2-1 is a better fit for the DNA end. Germline V CDR1 and CDR2: SQVTM, ANQGSEA. The CDR3 spans 15 residues. The CDR3, as DNA: TGCAGCGTTGATTTAAGCGGGGGGGCCTTTAATGAGCAGTTCTTC. Translation gives CSVDLSGGAFNEQFF.

Points on this clonotype: One end of the junction is discordant with germline, which a read error may explain. The genes are TRBV28 and TRBJ1-2; D not certain. CDR1 is MDHEN, CDR2 SYDVKM, per germline. This CDR3 region has 15 residues. The CDR3 loop is CASSLYKDLGYGHTF. For the CDR3, the DNA is TGTGCCAGCAGTTTATATAAGGACCTGGGCTATGGCCACACCTTC.

The V gene is TRBV7-9, the J gene TRBJ1-3; D not resolved. The germline gives CDR1 SEHNR, CDR2 FQNEAQ (reference sequence). The V and J ends lost 5 bases and 3 bases respectively, with 8 bases between them. The CDR3 has 13 residues. CDR3 region: CASSPVLGNTIYF. CDR3 nucleotide sequence: TGTGCCAGCAGCCCCGTCCTTGGAAACACCATATATTTT.